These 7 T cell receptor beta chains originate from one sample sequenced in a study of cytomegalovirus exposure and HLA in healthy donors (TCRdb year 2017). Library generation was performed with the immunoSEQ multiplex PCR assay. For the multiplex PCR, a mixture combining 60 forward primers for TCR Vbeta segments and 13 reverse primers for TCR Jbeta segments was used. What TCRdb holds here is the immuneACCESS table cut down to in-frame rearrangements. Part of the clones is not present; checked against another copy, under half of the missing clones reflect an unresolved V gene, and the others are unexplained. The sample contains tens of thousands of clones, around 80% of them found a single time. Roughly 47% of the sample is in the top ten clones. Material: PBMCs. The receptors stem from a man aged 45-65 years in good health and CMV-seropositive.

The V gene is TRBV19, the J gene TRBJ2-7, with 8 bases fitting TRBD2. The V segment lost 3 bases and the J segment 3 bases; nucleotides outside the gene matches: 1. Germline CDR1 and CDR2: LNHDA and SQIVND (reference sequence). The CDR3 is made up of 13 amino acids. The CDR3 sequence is CASSMLAGYEQYF. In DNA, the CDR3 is TGTGCCAGTAGTATGCTAGCGGGCTACGAGCAGTACTTC.

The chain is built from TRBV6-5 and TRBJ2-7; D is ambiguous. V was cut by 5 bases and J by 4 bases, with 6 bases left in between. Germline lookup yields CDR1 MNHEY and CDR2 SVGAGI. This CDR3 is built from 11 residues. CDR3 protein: CASSTEYEQYF. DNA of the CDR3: TGTGCCAGCAGTACAGAATACGAGCAGTACTTC.

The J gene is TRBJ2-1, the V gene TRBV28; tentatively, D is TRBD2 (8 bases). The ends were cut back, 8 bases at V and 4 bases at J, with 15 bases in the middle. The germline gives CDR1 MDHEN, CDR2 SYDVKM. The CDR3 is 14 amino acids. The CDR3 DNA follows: TGTGCCAGCTGCGGGGGGACAGTATACAATGAGCAGTTCTTC. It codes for CASCGGTVYNEQFF.

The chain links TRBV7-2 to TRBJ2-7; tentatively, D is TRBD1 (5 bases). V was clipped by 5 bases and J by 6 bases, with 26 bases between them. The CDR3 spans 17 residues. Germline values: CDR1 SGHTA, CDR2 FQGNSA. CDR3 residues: CASSQRGWADGTGEQYF. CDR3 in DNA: TGTGCCAGCAGCCAAAGGGGTTGGGCGGACGGCACGGGCGAGCAGTACTTC.

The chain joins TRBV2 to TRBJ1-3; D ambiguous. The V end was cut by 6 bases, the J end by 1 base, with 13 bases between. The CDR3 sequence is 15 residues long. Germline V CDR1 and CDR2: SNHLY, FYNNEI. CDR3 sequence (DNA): TGTGCCAGCAGCCGTTCAGGATCTTCTGGAAACACCATATATTTT. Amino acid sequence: CASSRSGSSGNTIYF.

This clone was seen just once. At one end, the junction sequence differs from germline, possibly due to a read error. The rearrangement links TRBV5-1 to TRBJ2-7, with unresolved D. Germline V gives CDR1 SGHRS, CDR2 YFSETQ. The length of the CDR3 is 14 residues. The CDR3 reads CASSLWYSSYQQYF. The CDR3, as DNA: TGCGCCAGCAGCTTGTGGTACAGTTCCTACCAGCAGTACTTC.

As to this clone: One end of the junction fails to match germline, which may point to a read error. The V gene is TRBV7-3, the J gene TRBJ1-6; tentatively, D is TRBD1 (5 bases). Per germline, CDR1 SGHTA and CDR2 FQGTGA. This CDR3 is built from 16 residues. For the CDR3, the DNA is TGTGCCAGCAGCTCCCTAGGGGATAGGAGGGAATCACCCCTGAACTTT. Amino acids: CASSSLGDRRESPLNF. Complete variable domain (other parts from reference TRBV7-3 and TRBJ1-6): GAGVSQTPSNKVTEKGKYVELRCDPISGHTALYWYRQSLGQGPEFLIYFQGTGAADDSGLPNDRFFAVRPEGSVSTLKIQRTERGDSAVYLCASSSLGDRRESPLNFGNGTRLTVT.